The rows below give T cell receptor beta chains drawn from one sample of a study of T cell changes during pregnancy in multiple sclerosis. Libraries were prepared by immunoSEQ multiplex PCR; TCRdb keeps only in-frame clonotypes and omits some of them. The sample yields 35,000 to 50,000 clones, roughly nine tenths seen once. The specimen was CD4+ T cells from peripheral blood mononuclear cells, collected after pregnancy. The receptors originated from a female donor with multiple sclerosis, enrolled in a pregnancy study. Each CDR3 is given with its conserved first and last residue. Each record gives: CDR3 DNA, CDR3 protein, V gene, clone size, D gene, J gene. A D gene is named only where the DNA matches it firmly. Not all rows give a size; the values are once, few, many and, for expanded clones, a class.

TGTGCCAGCAGCTTAGGACTTTACACAGATACGCAGTATTTT | CASSLGLYTDTQYF | TRBV7-2 | - | - | TRBJ2-3
TGTGCCAGTACCCAGAGTTTCAGGGCGGTCGAGCAGTACTTC | CASTQSFRAVEQYF | TRBV19 | - | - | TRBJ2-7
TGTGCCAGCCGGCCACAGGGAAATAGCAATCAGCCCCAGCATTTT | CASRPQGNSNQPQHF | TRBV28 | - | - | TRBJ1-5
TGTGCCAGCAGCTTGAAGGGGACAGGCCCGGGCACTGAAGCTTTCTTT | CASSLKGTGPGTEAFF | TRBV5-4 | - | TRBD1 | TRBJ1-1
TGTGCCAGCGGCTTAGGACTGGCCTACGAGCAGTACTTC | CASGLGLAYEQYF | TRBV7-6 | - | - | TRBJ2-7
TGTGCCAGCAGCTTGGAATGGGGCAGCGACATTCAGTACTTC | CASSLEWGSDIQYF | TRBV5-5 | few | - | TRBJ2-4
TGTGCCAGCAGCCTGGGAGGGAGAGAAGCTTTCTTT | CASSLGGREAFF | TRBV28 | - | - | TRBJ1-1
TGTGCCAGCAGCCCCCCGAGGGGGCGCAGCACAGATACGCAGTATTTT | CASSPPRGRSTDTQYF | TRBV5-4 | - | TRBD1 | TRBJ2-3
TGTGCCAGCGGATCTGGGGGCGCGGGCAATCAGCCCCAGCATTTT | CASGSGGAGNQPQHF | TRBV27 | - | - | TRBJ1-5
TGTGCCAGCAGCCTCCGCCGACGGGACTTTTTCCCCGAGCAGTACTTC | CASSLRRRDFFPEQYF | TRBV11-2 | - | - | TRBJ2-7
TGTGCCCAAGGCCGGGGAGAGGGTGATACGCAGTATTTT | CAQGRGEGDTQYF | TRBV10-3 | - | - | TRBJ2-3
TGTGCCAGCAGTGTCCGGGGAATAAATGAAAAACTGTTTTTT | CASSVRGINEKLFF | TRBV2 | - | - | TRBJ1-4
TGTGCCAGCAGCAAAAGTGCTGGACAGGGACCCCACAATGAGCAGTTCTTC | CASSKSAGQGPHNEQFF | TRBV21-1 | - | - | TRBJ2-1
TGTGCCTGGAGTGAACCGGGACAGGACAAAAAACTGTTTTTT | CAWSEPGQDKKLFF | TRBV30 | - | TRBD1 | TRBJ1-4
TGTGCCAGCAGTTTTCACGGGATTACCTACGAGCAGTACTTC | CASSFHGITYEQYF | TRBV28 | - | - | TRBJ2-7
TGTGCCAGCAGTCCAGACCTAGCAAAAAACATTCAGTACTTC | CASSPDLAKNIQYF | TRBV6-6 | - | - | TRBJ2-4
TGTGCCACTATGACAGGGGGAGGTTCACCCCTCCACTTT | CATMTGGGSPLHF | TRBV2 | - | TRBD1 | TRBJ1-6
TGTGCCAGCAGTCAACGGGGGTCCGGGGAGCTGTTTTTT | CASSQRGSGELFF | TRBV6-1 | - | - | TRBJ2-2
TGTGCCAGCAGTCTTGGGACAGGGGCCTCCTATGGCTACACCTTC | CASSLGTGASYGYTF | TRBV28 | - | TRBD1 | TRBJ1-2
TGCGCCAGCAGCCAAAGGGAGACTCGCGAGCAGTACTTC | CASSQRETREQYF | TRBV4-3 | - | - | TRBJ2-7
TGTGCCGGTGGTCACGGTAATAGCAATCAGCCCCAGCATTTT | CAGGHGNSNQPQHF | TRBV30 | once | - | TRBJ1-5
TGTGCCAGCAGCTTTAAACCGGGTCGCCAGTTCTTC | CASSFKPGRQFF | TRBV11-2 | once | - | TRBJ2-1
TGTGCCAGCAGCCAAGAGTTCCTAAGGAACACTGAAGCTTTCTTT | CASSQEFLRNTEAFF | TRBV4-2 | - | - | TRBJ1-1
TGCGCCAGCAGCTCCGGGACAGGCGGGGCTTTTCAGTACTTC | CASSSGTGGAFQYF | TRBV5-1 | - | TRBD1 | TRBJ2-4
TGCAGCGTCCAACCCGGGGGTTACGAGCAGTACTTC | CSVQPGGYEQYF | TRBV29-1 | - | - | TRBJ2-7
TGTGCCAGCAGGGATAATAAATTCAGGGAGGTGAGCAACGAGCAGTACTTC | CASRDNKFREVSNEQYF | TRBV2 | - | - | TRBJ2-7
TGTGCCAGCAGTAGAGACTTACCCCACTACGAGCAGTACTTC | CASSRDLPHYEQYF | TRBV6-5 | - | - | TRBJ2-7
TGTGCCAGCTCACCATCTGGAGATCAGCCCCAGCATTTT | CASSPSGDQPQHF | TRBV18 | - | - | TRBJ1-5
TGTGCCAGCAGCTTAGAAGGGGCCAGGTACTTC | CASSLEGARYF | TRBV7-8 | medium-sized | - | TRBJ2-7
TGTGCCAGCAGCCTACTAGCGGGAGGAAACACCGGGGAGCTGTTTTTT | CASSLLAGGNTGELFF | TRBV7-3 | - | TRBD2 | TRBJ2-2
TGTGCCAGCAGTGTCCCAGGGGGCGCCGGCACAGATACGCAGTATTTT | CASSVPGGAGTDTQYF | TRBV27 | once | TRBD1 | TRBJ2-3
TGTGCCAGCAGTGATCGGGGTAGTAGCTATGGCTACACCTTC | CASSDRGSSYGYTF | TRBV2 | - | - | TRBJ1-2
TGTGCCAGCAGCCCTGGCCGGCGGGGGAGCACAGATACGCAGTATTTT | CASSPGRRGSTDTQYF | TRBV5-6 | once | TRBD2 | TRBJ2-3
TGTGCCAGCAGCGTAGCTACCCCTAGCGGGAGGGACCTTCCAGATACGCAGTATTTT | CASSVATPSGRDLPDTQYF | TRBV9 | - | TRBD2 | TRBJ2-3
TGTGCCAGCAGTGACTCGTTTTTTGGACAGGGGTACAATGAGCAGTTCTTC | CASSDSFFGQGYNEQFF | TRBV6-4 | once | TRBD1 | TRBJ2-1
TGTGCCAGCAGTGGGGGACACCCGGGCACCGGGGAGCTGTTTTTT | CASSGGHPGTGELFF | TRBV6-1 | - | - | TRBJ2-2